This TCR beta chain is from a study of blood T cell repertoires in COVID-19. Study overall: COVID-19 samples, acute and convalescent, were from the United States, Italy and Spain. PBMCs, B-cell-depleted T cells, or T cells provided the cDNA or gDNA that made up the material.

Per the study methods: Reference gene primer amplification gave estimated nucleated cell counts. The protocol was immunoSEQ multiplex PCR, while the TCRdb copy is restricted to in-frame clones and leaves out a portion. V, J and clone size are taken as reported in that table, and D and trimming were inferred from the DNA itself. Among 150,000 to 180,000 clones listed, 88% were seen once. The CDR3 is made up of 14 amino acids. Trimming removed 10 bases from V and 1 base from J; junction bases left unmatched: 10. Germline lookup yields CDR1 MNHEY and CDR2 SVGAGI. This TCR derives from a woman aged 70-85 years with acute or convalescent COVID-19. V usage is TRBV6-5 and J usage is TRBJ2-7; the match to TRBD1 covers 7 bases. What was sequenced was peripheral blood. The CDR3: CATIPPTGSYEQYF. Written as DNA, the CDR3 is TGTGCCACTATACCACCGACAGGGTCCTACGAGCAGTACTTC.